These 7 T cell receptor beta chains originate from one sample sequenced in a study of T cells in Graves' hyperthyroidism and ophthalmopathy. The CDR3 regions of TCR beta were amplified from RNA transcripts. Carried out on the TCR CDR3, a first-round RT-PCR used the HTBI primer set. TCRdb reanalysed the multiplex PCR reads using MiXCR and keeps one entry per CDR3 protein. The sample carries some 420,000 distinct CDR3 sequences, 12% to 15% recorded once. The source material was blood. All receptors derive from a woman under 30 with Graves' hyperthyroidism.

A few counts support this clonotype. V gene TRBV15 combines with J gene TRBJ2-3; TRBD2 aligns across 13 bases. V was pared by 5 bases and J by 1 base, with 15 bases of the junction left unmatched. Germline loops: CDR1 LNHNV, CDR2 YYDKDF (reference sequence). The CDR3 is 20 residues long. This CDR3 reads CATSGLGLAGSPSRTDTQYF. Here the CDR3 DNA reads TGTGCCACCAGCGGATTGGGACTAGCGGGAAGCCCCAGCCGCACAGATACGCAGTATTTT.

This sequence joins TRBV19 and TRBJ1-6; a possible D gene is TRBD1 (6 bases). CDR1 is LNHDA and CDR2 is SQIVND in the germline V gene (reference sequence). V was pared by 6 bases and J by 3 bases, with 24 bases between. The CDR3 has 19 amino acids. CDR3 sequence reads: CASSPPFRSGAYYNSPLHF. CDR3 bases: TGTGCCAGTAGCCCCCCTTTTAGATCAGGGGCGTACTATAATTCACCCCTCCACTTT.

The J gene is TRBJ2-1, the V gene TRBV13; 13 bases are a match to TRBD2. The germline gives CDR1 PRHDT, CDR2 FYEKMQ (reference sequence). V lost 5 bases, J lost 4 bases, and 11 bases stayed unmatched. CDR3 length equals 18 residues. CDR3 coding DNA: TGTGCCAGCAGCACTTTACTAGCGGGAGGGCACGATTACAATGAGCAGTTCTTC. Its translation is CASSTLLAGGHDYNEQFF.

This clonotype showed up many times. The chain carries TRBV30 and TRBJ2-7; D remains unclear. This CDR3 spans 14 amino acids. Trimming took off 2 bases at V and 4 bases at J, with 15 bases between the two ends. In germline, CDR1 is GTSNPN, CDR2 SVGIG (reference sequence). The CDR3 DNA reads as TGTGCCTGGAGTCTAGGATCCACGAAATACGAGCAGTACTTC. This codes for CAWSLGSTKYEQYF.

The rearrangement joins TRBV2 to TRBJ1-5; maybe TRBD1 (5 bases). Germline V gene data show CDR1 as SNHLY and CDR2 as FYNNEI. The CDR3 totals 15 residues. V was clipped by 2 bases and J by 1 base, with 9 bases between them. The CDR3 is CASSEQGQSNQPQHF. The CDR3 coding sequence is TGTGCCAGCAGTGAACAGGGCCAGAGCAATCAGCCCCAGCATTTT. Supplemented by reference TRBV2 and TRBJ1-5, the full variable domain reads EPEVTQTPSHQVTQMGQEVILRCVPISNHLYFYWYRQILGQKVEFLVSFYNNEISEKSEIFDDQFSVERPDGSNFTLKIRSTKLEDSAMYFCASSEQGQSNQPQHFGDGTRLSIL.

This clonotype was observed a few times. The rearrangement links TRBV27 to TRBJ2-7; possibly TRBD1 for D (6 bases). Germline V gene sequence: CDR1 MNHEY, CDR2 SMNVEV (reference sequence). The CDR3 is 13 residues long. V lost 5 bases and J 3 bases, leaving 11 bases between the germline ends. CDR3 amino acids: CASSLGQHYEQYF. As DNA, the CDR3 is TGTGCCAGCAGTCTCGGACAGCACTACGAGCAGTACTTC.

This chain joins TRBV27 and TRBJ2-7; D is perhaps TRBD1 (6 bases). The CDR3 has 14 amino acids. The germline gives CDR1 MNHEY, CDR2 SMNVEV (reference sequence). The V end lost 6 bases, the J end lost 2 bases, and 14 bases lay between the germline ends. The CDR3 here is CASRQHGQTYEQYF. The CDR3 region has the DNA TGTGCCAGCAGGCAACACGGACAGACCTACGAGCAGTACTTC.